Below are 16 T cell receptor beta chains sequenced from a single sample in a study of blood T cell repertoires in COVID-19. Clones were read by immunoSEQ multiplex PCR, and TCRdb kept only the in-frame ones, dropping some. This table has 100,000 or so clones, 85% appearing once. Sequenced: peripheral blood. The origin of the receptors is a woman in her seventies with active or convalescent COVID-19.

The gene calls are TRBV11-2 and TRBJ2-7; D may be TRBD1 (6 bases). The germline V gene encodes CDR1 SGHAT and CDR2 FQNNGV. Deletions cut 0 bases from V and 7 bases from J, with 13 bases between. This CDR3 has 14 amino acids. The CDR3 protein is CASSLDPGHLEQYF. The CDR3 nucleotides read TGTGCCAGCAGCTTAGACCCGGGACATCTAGAGCAGTACTTC. Variable domain in full (rest from reference TRBV11-2 and TRBJ2-7): EAGVAQSPRYKIIEKRQSVAFWCNPISGHATLYWYQQILGQGPKLLIQFQNNGVVDDSQLPKDRFSAERLKGVDSTLKIQPAKLEDSAVYLCASSLDPGHLEQYFGPGTRLTVT.

This chain links TRBV7-2 with TRBJ2-7, with 8 bases matching TRBD2. Germline V gene lookup returns CDR1 SGHTA and CDR2 FQGNSA. This CDR3 contains 15 residues. The ends lost 0 bases at V and 2 bases at J; junction bases unmatched: 3. CDR3 region: CASSLAPAGAYEQYF. The CDR3 region has the DNA TGTGCCAGCAGCTTAGCCCCAGCGGGAGCCTACGAGCAGTACTTC.

CDR3 DNA: TGTGCCAGCGGGGGCAGGGTCAACACCGGGGAGCTGTTTTTT. Its translation is CASGGRVNTGELFF. The J gene is TRBJ2-2, the V gene TRBV27; TRBD1 is a possible D gene (6 bases). V was clipped by 8 bases and J by 2 bases, with 12 bases between them. Germline loops: CDR1 MNHEY, CDR2 SMNVEV (reference sequence). CDR3 size: 14 residues.

The genes are TRBV4-1 and TRBJ1-3; D may be TRBD1 (5 bases). CDR3 length equals 17 residues. Trimming shortened V by 4 bases and J by 0 bases, and 16 bases separated the two germline ends. From germline, CDR1 is MGHRA and CDR2 YSYEKL. Here the CDR3 reads CASSRTGGVSSGNTIYF. In DNA form, the CDR3 reads TGCGCCAGCAGCCGGACCGGAGGGGTGAGCTCTGGAAACACCATATATTTT.

The chain uses TRBV7-3 and TRBJ1-2, with TRBD1 identical over 7 bases. V was pared by 0 bases and J by 3 bases, with 1 base of the junction left unmatched. The length of the CDR3 is 14 residues. Germline loops: CDR1 SGHTA, CDR2 FQGTGA. This chain's CDR3 is CASSLTGGDYGYTF. The CDR3 region has the DNA TGTGCCAGCAGCTTAACAGGGGGCGACTATGGCTACACCTTC.

The chain combines TRBV24-1 with TRBJ2-7; 7 bases align to TRBD1. Germline CDR1 is KGHDR and CDR2 is SFDVKD. Trimming cost V 6 bases and J 3 bases; bases outside gene matches: 16. CDR3 size: 17 residues. In DNA, the CDR3 is TGTGCCACCAGTAAAGGCGCTCGGGGTCAGGGGGACTACGAGCAGTACTTC. Translation: CATSKGARGQGDYEQYF.

The chain combines TRBV5-4 with TRBJ1-1, with D possibly being TRBD1 (5 bases). CDR3 size: 15 residues. Trimming removed 0 bases at V and 6 bases at J, with 15 bases between. Germline V CDR1 and CDR2: SGHNT, YYREEE (reference sequence). DNA for the CDR3: TGTGCCAGCAGCTTGGGACAACAGGTATACGCTGAAGCTTTCTTT. Translating gives CASSLGQQVYAEAFF.

In its sample, this clone was seen many times. This rearrangement joins TRBV6-2 or TRBV6-3 to TRBJ1-5; perhaps TRBD1 as D (6 bases). V lost 5 bases and J 0 bases, leaving 11 bases between the germline ends. Germline assignment: CDR1 MNHEY and CDR2 SVGEGT. The CDR3 totals 15 residues. The CDR3 is CASSTGMYSNQPQHF. The CDR3 bases are TGTGCCAGCAGTACAGGGATGTATAGCAATCAGCCCCAGCATTTT.

The gene calls are TRBV5-1 and TRBJ1-6, with D possibly being TRBD1 (5 bases). Germline values: CDR1 SGHRS, CDR2 YFSETQ. Trimming took off 1 base at V and 7 bases at J, with 9 bases between the two ends. The CDR3 sequence is 14 residues long. The CDR3 sequence: CASSLWGENSPLHF. CDR3 DNA: TGCGCCAGCAGCTTGTGGGGGGAAAATTCACCCCTCCACTTT.

The chain combines TRBV9 with TRBJ2-2, with TRBD1 as a possible D gene (5 bases). Germline assignment: CDR1 SGDLS and CDR2 YYNGEE. The CDR3 is 17 residues long. V lost 0 bases and J lost 4, with 16 bases in between. In DNA, the CDR3 is TGTGCCAGCAGCGTAGAGGGCGGTGGGGCAGGCACCGGGGAGCTGTTTTTT. Translation gives CASSVEGGGAGTGELFF.

This chain links TRBV2 with TRBJ2-5; D is unclear. The CDR3 length is 15 residues. The germline V gene has CDR1 SNHLY and CDR2 FYNNEI. Trimming shortened V by 2 bases and J by 0 bases, and 10 bases separated the two germline ends. CDR3 DNA sequence: TGTGCCAGCAGTGAAATTTGGCAGAACCAAGAGACCCAGTACTTC. Translating gives CASSEIWQNQETQYF.

Here the CDR3 DNA reads TGTGCCAGCATTGGGACTAGCGGGGTACACGAGCAGTACTTC. Its translation: CASIGTSGVHEQYF. The chain links TRBV2 to TRBJ2-7; 13 bases match TRBD2. This CDR3 comprises 14 residues. CDR1 and CDR2 from the germline V gene are SNHLY and FYNNEI. J lost 5 bases, V lost 7 bases, and 5 bases had no gene match.

CDR3 coding DNA: TGTGCCAGCTCGGGAGATGGGGATGGCTACACCTTC. Protein: CASSGDGDGYTF. This chain uses TRBV18 with TRBJ1-2; no clear D. The CDR3 covers 12 residues. Trimming pared 6 bases from V and 6 bases from J, leaving 11 bases between. Germline V lookup: CDR1 KGHSH, CDR2 LQKENI. The variable domain in full, with the rest retrieved from reference TRBV18 and TRBJ1-2, is NAGVMQNPRHLVRRRGQEARLRCSPMKGHSHVYWYRQLPEEGLKFMVYLQKENIIDESGMPKERFSAEFPKEGPSILRIQQVVRGDSAAYFCASSGDGDGYTFGSGTRLTVV.

The rearrangement links TRBV23-1 to TRBJ2-3, with 13 bases that match TRBD2. TRBV23-1 belongs to the ORF category, with a function that is uncertain. The CDR3 is 16 residues long. The ends lost 6 bases at V and 2 bases at J; junction bases unmatched: 5. CDR3 coding DNA: TGCGCCAGCAGCCGAGGACTAGCGGGGGTCACAGATACGCAGTATTTT. This encodes CASSRGLAGVTDTQYF.

With respect to this clone: The junction differs from germline at one of its ends, possibly a read error. The rearrangement links TRBV7-7 to TRBJ2-5; weak D call: TRBD2 (6 bases). From germline, CDR1 is SSHAT and CDR2 FNYEAQ (reference sequence). The CDR3 runs to 13 residues. The CDR3 DNA reads TGTGCTAGCAGCTTAGAGGTGTCGGCGGGGTTGGACTTC. Translating it yields CASSLEVSAGLDF.

The chain employs TRBV5-4 and TRBJ1-2, with 7 positions matching TRBD1. The CDR3 covers 14 residues. The V gene's germline CDR1 is SGHNT and CDR2 YYREEE (reference sequence). The trim removed 4 bases at V and 4 bases at J, leaving 7 bases unmatched. The CDR3 nucleotides read TGTGCCAGCAGCCGAGAACAGGGGACCTATGGCTACACCTTC. Translation: CASSREQGTYGYTF.